A single sample is the source of the 29 T cell receptor beta chains below, sequenced in a study of tumor and adjacent non-tumor tissue in lung cancer. No cell sorting was done before RNA was extracted from the tissue. TCRbeta libraries were built with three rounds of nested PCR, modified from ARM-PCR. TCRdb reprocessed the multiplex PCR reads with MiXCR, giving one entry per CDR3 protein. The sample shows 120,000 or so distinct CDR3 sequences, about 66% of them seen only once. Sequencing input: lung tumor tissue. The receptors here all came from a man between 25 and 39 years old with non-small cell lung cancer.

Turning to this clonotype: A much larger clone differs by one base, so this may be a read error. This chain connects TRBV6-5 to TRBJ1-3, with D tentatively TRBD1 (5 bases). This CDR3 has 17 residues. CDR1 is MNHEY, CDR2 SVGAGI, per germline. CDR3 sequence (DNA): TGTGCCAGCAGTTCCTGGGGGACTAGATCGTCTGGAAGCACCATATATTTT. Encoded protein: CASSSWGTRSSGSTIYF.

This clonotype was observed once. A clone one base away is much larger, so this may be a read error. The rearrangement uses TRBV4-3 and TRBJ2-3, with unresolved D. The CDR3 contains 14 residues. V was cut by 2 bases and J by 4 bases, with 10 bases left in between. Germline CDR1 is LGHNA and CDR2 is YSLEER. The DNA of the CDR3 is TGCGCCAGCAGCCAAACCCTTCTCTCAGATACGCAGTATTTT. Translation: CASSQTLLSDTQYF.

The chain links TRBV6-4 to TRBJ2-3, with TRBD1 matching 8 bases. This CDR3 spans 16 amino acids. Germline V gene data show CDR1 as MRHNA and CDR2 as SNTAGT. V lost 3 bases to trimming and J lost 2 bases; unmatched junction nucleotides: 7. The CDR3 loop is CASSDRWDRPTDTQYF. The CDR3 nucleotides are TGTGCCAGCAGTGATAGGTGGGACAGGCCCACAGATACGCAGTATTTT.

This clonotype was seen a few times. The chain couples TRBV24-1 to TRBJ2-2, with a possible D match to TRBD2 (6 bases). There are 13 residues in the CDR3. Trimming removed 5 bases from V and 7 bases from J, with 10 bases in between. The germline V gene has CDR1 KGHDR and CDR2 SFDVKD. The CDR3 DNA is TGTGCCACCAGTGGAGAGGGAGGCGGGGAGCTGTTTTTT. Protein: CATSGEGGGELFF.

In its sample, this clonotype ranks as medium-sized. CDR3 region: CASSRGGETQYF. DNA of the CDR3: TGTGCCAGCAGCCGGGGTGGGGAGACCCAGTACTTC. V usage is TRBV6-2 or TRBV6-3 and J usage is TRBJ2-5; perhaps TRBD2 as D (5 bases). This CDR3 region has 12 residues. CDR1 is MNHEY and CDR2 is SVGEGT in the germline V gene. V was cut by 6 bases and J by 5 bases, with 10 bases left in between.

A remark on this clonotype: A read error is possible here, since a much larger clone lies one base away. In DNA form, the CDR3 reads TGTGCCAGCAGGATCCCCGGGACAGGGAGGGGAGAGACCCAGTACTTC. This codes for CASRIPGTGRGETQYF. The chain couples TRBV6-6 to TRBJ2-5, with 9 bases matching TRBD1. Germline CDR1 MNHNY, CDR2 SVGAGI (reference sequence). The trim removed 6 bases at V and 4 bases at J, leaving 12 bases unmatched. The CDR3 loop spans 16 amino acids.

The chain has TRBV27 and TRBJ1-5; 7 bases match TRBD1. Germline V gene sequence: CDR1 MNHEY, CDR2 SMNVEV (reference sequence). The CDR3 spans 14 residues. V lost 2 bases, J lost 2 bases, and 0 bases stayed unmatched. CDR3 protein: CASSLTGGNQPQHF. CDR3 DNA: TGTGCCAGCAGTTTAACAGGGGGCAATCAGCCCCAGCATTTT.

Worth noting for this clonotype: A much bigger clone sits one base away, suggesting this may be a read error. The chain has TRBV20-1 and TRBJ2-7, with TRBD2 matching 10 bases. This CDR3 is built from 15 residues. Germline V gene data show CDR1 as DFQATT and CDR2 as SNEGSKA (reference sequence). In DNA form, the CDR3 reads TGCAGTACTAGAGATAGGCTAGCGGGAGAGTACGAGCAGTACTTC. This encodes CSTRDRLAGEYEQYF.

To note about this clonotype: Being one base from a much bigger clone, this may be a read error. V gene TRBV4-1 combines with J gene TRBJ1-5, with D unclear. Germline CDR1 reads MGHRA; CDR2 reads YSYEKL. This CDR3 is built from 15 residues. V dropped 4 bases and J dropped 0 bases, with 10 bases sitting between them. The CDR3 nucleotides read TGCGCCAGCAGCCTAGGCTATTGTAGCAATCAGCCCCAGCATTTT. Amino acids: CASSLGYCSNQPQHF.

This clonotype was observed many times. The chain joins TRBV12-3 or TRBV12-4 to TRBJ2-3; TRBD1 aligns across 8 bases. The V and J ends lost 4 bases and 7 bases, in that order; junction bases with no gene match: 7. CDR3 length: 14 amino acids. CDR3 nucleotides: TGTGCCAGCAGTTCAAGACAGGGGAGGCATACGCAGTATTTT. This encodes CASSSRQGRHTQYF.

Remarks on this clonotype: This could be a read error, since a much larger clone is one nucleotide away. The CDR3 does not close with the conserved phenylalanine or tryptophan, likely indicating a read error. The CDR3 here is CASGRLDTQYL. The CDR3 region has the DNA TGTGCCAGCGGACGCCTGGATACGCAGTATCTT. The chain links TRBV6-2 or TRBV6-3 to TRBJ2-3; no clear D gene. Per germline, CDR1 MNHEY and CDR2 SVGEGT. The CDR3 totals 11 residues. V was shortened by 8 bases and J by 6 bases, with 9 bases between the two germline ends.

This clonotype was picked up one time. At one boundary the junction diverges from the germline segment, which might be a read error. The V call is TRBV5-1, the J call TRBJ1-5; TRBD1 matches 9 bases. Germline V gives CDR1 SGHRS, CDR2 YFSETQ. The CDR3 covers 15 residues. CDR3 sequence reads: CASSLGQGGSQPQHF. The CDR3 DNA is TGCGCCAGCAGTTTGGGACAGGGAGGAAGTCAGCCCCAGCATTTT.

This clonotype has at least ten counts. This chain connects TRBV12-3 or TRBV12-4 to TRBJ2-1; D is ambiguous. This CDR3 is 13 amino acids long. Deletions cut 5 bases from V and 6 bases from J, with 11 bases between. CDR3 loop: CASSPLRGNEQFF. The CDR3, as DNA: TGTGCCAGCAGTCCCCTGCGTGGCAATGAGCAGTTCTTC.

Concerning this clonotype itself: A clone one base away is much larger, so this may be a read error. Because the CDR3 is missing its conserved closing phenylalanine or tryptophan, this is likely a read error. The rearrangement joins TRBV6-2 or TRBV6-3 to TRBJ1-5, with D tentatively TRBD1 (5 bases). Trimming stripped 5 bases from V and 2 bases from J, with 13 bases between. CDR1 is MNHEY and CDR2 is SVGEGT in the germline V gene. There are 15 residues in the CDR3. The CDR3 region is CASSPQNRRNQPQHS. The DNA of the CDR3 is TGTGCCAGCAGTCCTCAAAACAGGCGCAATCAGCCCCAGCATTCT.

Of note for this clonotype: A read error is likely, as this CDR3 ends without the conserved phenylalanine or tryptophan. The J gene is TRBJ2-2, the V gene TRBV20-1; no clear D. CDR1 and CDR2 from the germline V gene are DFQATT and SNEGSKA (reference sequence). This CDR3 is 15 amino acids long. The CDR3 DNA follows: TGCAATGCTGCCAAACAAGGGTCGAACACCGGGGAGCTGTTTTCT. It codes for CNAAKQGSNTGELFS.

This clonotype was picked up a small number of times. The chain has TRBV5-1 and TRBJ1-2; D is possibly TRBD1 (6 bases). CDR1 and CDR2 from the germline V gene are SGHRS and YFSETQ. The length of the CDR3 is 14 residues. V gave up 6 bases and J gave up 10 bases, with 22 bases separating them. Here the CDR3 reads CASKTSGAVDDYTF. The CDR3 region has the DNA TGCGCCAGCAAAACCTCGGGGGCGGTTGATGACTACACCTTC.

In regard to this clonotype: A read error may account for a junction end that differs from germline. V and J are TRBV11-2 and TRBJ1-2; D is perhaps TRBD1 (5 bases). This CDR3 is built from 19 residues. Germline CDR1 reads SGHAT; CDR2 reads FQNNGV. Written as DNA, the CDR3 is TGTGCCAGCAACTTAGGTAATCGGCAGGGACCTACACCGGCCTATGGCTACACCTTC. This translates into CASNLGNRQGPTPAYGYTF.

The gene calls are TRBV11-1 and TRBJ2-4, with D maybe TRBD1 (5 bases). The germline gives CDR1 SGHAT, CDR2 FQDESV (reference sequence). CDR3 length: 16 amino acids. The V and J ends lost 7 bases and 11 bases respectively, with 27 bases between them. The CDR3 DNA sequence: TGTGCCAGCACCCACTCATGCAGGGCGACCAAAAATGTTCAGTACTTC. Translation gives CASTHSCRATKNVQYF.

On this clonotype itself: This may come from a read error, since a much larger clone is one base off. The J gene is TRBJ2-1, the V gene TRBV12-3 or TRBV12-4; D possibly corresponds to TRBD1 (7 bases). The CDR3 contains 15 residues. In nucleotides, the CDR3 is TGTTCCAGCAGAAACGACAGGGACTTGCGAGATGAGCAGTTCTTC. Its translation is CSSRNDRDLRDEQFF.

This clonotype was observed at least ten times. One end of the junction does not line up with germline, which may come from a read error. The chain has TRBV10-3 and TRBJ2-1; 9 bases align to TRBD1. The CDR3 extends over 14 amino acids. CDR1 and CDR2 (germline): ENHRY, SYGVKD. CDR3: CAISEDHDRDRVVF. CDR3 nucleotide sequence: TGTGCCATCAGTGAGGACCATGACCGGGACAGGGTAGTTTTC.

The chain is built from TRBV6-1 and TRBJ2-7, with D maybe TRBD1 (5 bases). This CDR3 comprises 17 residues. Germline V gene lookup returns CDR1 MNHNS and CDR2 SASEGT. The CDR3 bases are TGTGCCAGCAGTGAAGTCGGGCAGGGCCCATCCCGGCGCGAGCGGTACGTC. This gives the protein CASSEVGQGPSRRERYV.

This clonotype occurred many times. The chain is built from TRBV24-1 and TRBJ2-1, with a weak D call TRBD1 (5 bases). The CDR3 contains 16 residues. CDR1 is KGHDR and CDR2 is SFDVKD in the germline V gene. Trimming removed 0 bases at V and 1 base at J, with 9 bases between. The chain's CDR3 is CATSDLLGPSYNEQFF. The CDR3 DNA reads TGTGCCACCAGTGATTTGCTGGGGCCTTCCTACAATGAGCAGTTCTTC.

On this clonotype itself: A much larger clonotype is one base distant, so this may be a read error. V is TRBV6-6 and J is TRBJ2-2; a possible D gene is TRBD2 (6 bases). This CDR3 spans 15 amino acids. The germline V gene encodes CDR1 MNHNY and CDR2 SVGAGI (reference sequence). CDR3 in amino acids: CASNYSGANTGELFF. In DNA, the CDR3 is TGTGCCAGCAATTACTCGGGAGCAAACACCGGGGAGCTGTTTTTT.

Note on this clonotype: One end of the junction is discordant with germline, which a read error may explain. V and J are TRBV5-6 and TRBJ1-2, with D maybe TRBD1 (6 bases). The CDR3 covers 13 residues. In germline, CDR1 is SGHDT, CDR2 YYEEEE. CDR3 sequence: CAGSLSAGEGYTF. The CDR3 region has the DNA TGTGCCGGCAGCTTGTCGGCAGGGGAGGGCTACACCTTC.

This clonotype showed up just a few times. The junction departs from germline at one end; a sequencing error may be responsible. The chain carries TRBV20-1 and TRBJ2-7, with TRBD1 as a possible D gene (5 bases). This CDR3 comprises 13 residues. Germline V gene lookup returns CDR1 DFQATT and CDR2 SNEGSKA (reference sequence). For the CDR3, the DNA is TGCAGTGCGAGCAGGCCGGACACCTACGAGCACTACTTC. It translates to CSASRPDTYEHYF.

About this clonotype itself: A clone one base away is much larger, so this may be a read error. The rearrangement uses TRBV20-1 and TRBJ2-1; D is perhaps TRBD1 or TRBD2 (5 bases each). Trimming took off 5 bases at V and 8 bases at J, with 19 bases between the two ends. CDR3 length: 14 amino acids. The germline CDR1 and CDR2 sequences are DFQATT and SNEGSKA (reference sequence). Here the CDR3 reads CSAWGPETGDEQFF. The CDR3 region has the DNA TGCAGTGCTTGGGGACCCGAAACTGGAGATGAGCAGTTCTTC.

To note about this clonotype: A much larger clone is a single base away; this may be a read error. The chain uses TRBV29-1 and TRBJ1-2; no clear D gene. Germline CDR1 is SQVTM and CDR2 is ANQGSEA. This CDR3 region has 11 residues. V was pared by 4 bases and J by 5 bases, with 8 bases between. Here the CDR3 DNA reads TGCAGCGTTGTGGGAGGGTATGGCTACACCTTC. This translates into CSVVGGYGYTF.

Details on this clonotype: Likely a read error: the CDR3 ends without its conserved phenylalanine or tryptophan. J is TRBJ2-1 and V is TRBV6-1; 8 bases match TRBD2. The V gene's germline CDR1 is MNHNS and CDR2 SASEGT. CDR3 length equals 20 residues. Unmatched junction bases numbered 18, after V lost 2 bases and J lost 3 bases. In DNA form, the CDR3 reads TGTGCCAGCAGTGAAACCCCCGGGGGAGCGGGAGACCCCCTCTACAATGAGCAGTTCTTA. It is translated as CASSETPGGAGDPLYNEQFL.

This clonotype was seen many times. The chain uses TRBV12-3 or TRBV12-4 and TRBJ1-2, with unresolved D. Trimming shortened V by 4 bases and J by 1 base, and 7 bases separated the two germline ends. There are 13 residues in the CDR3. The CDR3 sequence: CASSSQVNYGYTF. The CDR3 region has the DNA TGTGCCAGCAGTTCTCAGGTTAACTATGGCTACACCTTC.